This entry describes one TCR beta chain. Its antigen is unidentified. This sample is drawn from a study of T-cell memory formation after mild COVID-19. Whole-study findings and limits: Shrinking CD4+ clones were chiefly CM and EM; CD8+ ones were chiefly EMRA. Second-wave clones reaching peak frequency on day 37 lacked confirmed SARS-CoV-2 specificity. Clones contracting over day 15 to 85 were CD4/CD8 balanced, with later expanders leaning CD4+.

Constant-segment primers served in 5'RACE that generated TCR alpha and TCR beta cDNA libraries bearing sample barcodes and UMIs. TCRdb called the 5' RACE reads again in MiXCR, with one record for every CDR3 protein. The data hold 300,000 to 400,000 distinct CDR3 sequences, with approximately 15% observed a single time. The receptor was derived from a young man who had mild COVID-19 (a few samples of this study predate the infection). Cell type and time point are not known. The source material was PBMCs or a T cell subset sorted from them (not recorded which).

In nucleotides, the CDR3 is TGTGCCAGCAGCTCGGAGGGGGGCGGCTATGGCTACACCTTC. Protein: CASSSEGGGYGYTF. The J gene is TRBJ1-2, the V gene TRBV7-2; tentatively, D is TRBD1 (6 bases). V gave up 4 bases and J gave up 4 bases, with 13 bases separating them. This CDR3 region has 14 residues. Per the germline V gene, CDR1 is SGHTA and CDR2 is FQGNSA.